This is a list of T cell receptor beta chains from one sample in a study of identical twins. TCRdb re-called the 5' RACE reads through MiXCR, storing one row per CDR3 protein. Found here are 1.5 million to 2 million distinct CDR3 sequences, less than 35% of them singletons; the top ten hold roughly 0.3%. The sequenced sample was cord blood. The receptors here all came from a newborn girl in good health. Both conserved end residues are trimmed from each CDR3.

V gene	J gene	CDR3 protein
TRBV7-9	TRBJ2-7	ASSFLRWGAPKHNEQY
TRBV24-1	TRBJ2-7	ATSFGGYEQY
TRBV29-1	TRBJ2-7	SVVVGRAREQY
TRBV2	TRBJ2-6	ASTVQGRSGANVLT
TRBV9	TRBJ2-3	ASSVRPAGDTQY
TRBV29-1	TRBJ2-5	SFDTQETQY
TRBV5-1	TRBJ2-1	ASSRTSFNEQF
TRBV11-3	TRBJ2-3	ASSQAAGGITDTQY
TRBV20-1	TRBJ2-3	SARAGGHTDTQY
TRBV11-3	TRBJ2-2	ASSLGHGDTGELF
TRBV6-1	TRBJ2-6	ASRAQGAALIGSSGANVLT